This TCR beta chain was documented in a study of siplizumab effects on memory and regulatory T cells. Findings and limits, study-wide: Proliferating Tregs taken from siplizumab cultures were not shown to have a confirmed suppressive function.

As regards this clone: The antigen is not known.

Clones were sequenced by immunoSEQ multiplex PCR, and TCRdb holds only the in-frame ones, with some missing. The sample comprises some 87,000 clones, around 89% of which are singletons, and more than 14% rests with the top ten. This CDR3 has 14 residues. The V end was cut by 4 bases, the J end by 1 base, with 11 bases between. Germline V gene data show CDR1 as LNHDA and CDR2 as SQIVND (reference sequence). The V call is TRBV19, the J call TRBJ2-7; D is ambiguous. The receptor comes from a human donor in good health. The specimen was CD4+ T cells sorted from blood. CDR3 DNA: TGTGCCAGTAGTAAGATGGATTGGTCCTACGAGCAGTACTTC. Translating it yields CASSKMDWSYEQYF.